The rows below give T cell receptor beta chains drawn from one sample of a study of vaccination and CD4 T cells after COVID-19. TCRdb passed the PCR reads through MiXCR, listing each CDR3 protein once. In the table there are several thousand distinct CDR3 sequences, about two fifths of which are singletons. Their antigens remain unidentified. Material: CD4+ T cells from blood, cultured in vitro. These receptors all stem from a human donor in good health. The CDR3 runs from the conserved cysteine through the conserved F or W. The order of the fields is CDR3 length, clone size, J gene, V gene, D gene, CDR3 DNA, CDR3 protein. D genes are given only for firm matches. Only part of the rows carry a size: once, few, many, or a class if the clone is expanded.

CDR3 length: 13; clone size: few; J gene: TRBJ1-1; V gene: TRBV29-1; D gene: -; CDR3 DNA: TGCAGCGTTGAAACAGGATTGAACACTGAAGCTTTCTTT; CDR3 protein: CSVETGLNTEAFF
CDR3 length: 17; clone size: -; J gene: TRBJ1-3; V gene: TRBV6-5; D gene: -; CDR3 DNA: TGTGCCAGCAGTTACGGGTTTTACGGGGCGTCGGGAAACACCATATATTTT; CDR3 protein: CASSYGFYGASGNTIYF
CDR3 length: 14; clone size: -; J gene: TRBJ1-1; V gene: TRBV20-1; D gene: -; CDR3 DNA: TGCAGTGCTAGACCCAGGGTGGGGAACACTGAAGCTTTCTTT; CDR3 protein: CSARPRVGNTEAFF
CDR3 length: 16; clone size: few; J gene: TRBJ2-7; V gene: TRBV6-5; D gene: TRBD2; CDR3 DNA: TGTGCCAGCAGTTACGGCCGCCTAGCGGGAGGGCCCGAGCAGTACTTC; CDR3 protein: CASSYGRLAGGPEQYF
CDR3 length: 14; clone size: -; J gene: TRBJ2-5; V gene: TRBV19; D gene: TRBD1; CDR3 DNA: TGTGCCAGTAGTGCTGACAGGGCGCGAGAGACCCAGTACTTC; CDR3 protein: CASSADRARETQYF
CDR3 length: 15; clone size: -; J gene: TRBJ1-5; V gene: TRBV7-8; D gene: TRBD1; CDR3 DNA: TGTGCCAGCAGCTTGGGGGACAGGTTGGGAAGGCCCCAGCATTTT; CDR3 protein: CASSLGDRLGRPQHF
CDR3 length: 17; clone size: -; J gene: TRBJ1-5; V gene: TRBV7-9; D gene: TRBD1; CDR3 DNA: TGTGCCAGCAGCCATACACGAATGGGACAGGGCGGAGAGCCCCAGCATTTT; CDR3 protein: CASSHTRMGQGGEPQHF
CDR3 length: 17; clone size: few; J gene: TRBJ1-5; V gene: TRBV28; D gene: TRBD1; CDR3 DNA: TGTGCCAGCAGTTCCTGGACCGGGACAGGGGTCAATCAGCCCCAGCATTTT; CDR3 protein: CASSSWTGTGVNQPQHF
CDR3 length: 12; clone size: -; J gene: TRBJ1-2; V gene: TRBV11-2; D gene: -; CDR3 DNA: TGTGCCAGCAGCTCCGGGGCCTATGGCTACACCTTC; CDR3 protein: CASSSGAYGYTF
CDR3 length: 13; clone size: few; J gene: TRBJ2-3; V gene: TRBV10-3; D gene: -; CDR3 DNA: TGTGCCTCTGGGGTAGCGGGCACAGATACGCAGTATTTT; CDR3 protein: CASGVAGTDTQYF
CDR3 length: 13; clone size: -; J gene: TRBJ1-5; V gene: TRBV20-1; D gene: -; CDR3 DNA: TGCAGTGCCATAGACAGCCTCAATCAGCCCCAGCATTTT; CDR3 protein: CSAIDSLNQPQHF
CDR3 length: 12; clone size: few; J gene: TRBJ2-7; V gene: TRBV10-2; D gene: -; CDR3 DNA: TGCGCCAGCAGTGCAGTTACCTACGAGCAGTACTTC; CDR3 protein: CASSAVTYEQYF
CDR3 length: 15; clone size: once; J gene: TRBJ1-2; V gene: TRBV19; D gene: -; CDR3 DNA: TGTGTCAGTAGTATTCGGGCAGGAGGGAGCTATGGCTACACCTTC; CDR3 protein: CVSSIRAGGSYGYTF
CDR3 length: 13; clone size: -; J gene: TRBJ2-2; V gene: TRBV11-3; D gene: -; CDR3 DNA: TGTGCCAGCAGCTTAGGGATAGCCGGGGAGCTGTTTTTT; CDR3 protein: CASSLGIAGELFF
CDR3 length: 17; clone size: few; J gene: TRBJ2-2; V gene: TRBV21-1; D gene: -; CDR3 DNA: TGTGCCAGCAGCAAAGTTCTTTCCGTACAGGGCCGGGGGGAGCTGTTTTTT; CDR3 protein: CASSKVLSVQGRGELFF
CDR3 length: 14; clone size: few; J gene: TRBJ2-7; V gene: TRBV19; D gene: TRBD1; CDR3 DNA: TGTGCCAGTAGTATACCGGGACAGTATTACGAGCAGTACTTC; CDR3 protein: CASSIPGQYYEQYF
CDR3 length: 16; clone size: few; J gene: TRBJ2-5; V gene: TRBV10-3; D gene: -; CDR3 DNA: TGTGCCATCAGTGATGGATTAGGGACGGGCCAAGAGACCCAGTACTTC; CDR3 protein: CAISDGLGTGQETQYF
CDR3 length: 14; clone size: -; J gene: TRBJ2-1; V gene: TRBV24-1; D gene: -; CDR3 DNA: TGTGCCACCAGTGACTCTCGGAGGGGGTTCGAGCAGTTCTTC; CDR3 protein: CATSDSRRGFEQFF
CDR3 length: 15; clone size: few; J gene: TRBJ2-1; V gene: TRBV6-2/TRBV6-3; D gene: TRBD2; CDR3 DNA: TGTGCCAGCAGTCCGGGACTAGCGGGACATACTGAGCAGTTCTTC; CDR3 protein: CASSPGLAGHTEQFF
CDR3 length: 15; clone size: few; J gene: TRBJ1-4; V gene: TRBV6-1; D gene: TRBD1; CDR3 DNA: TGTGCCAGCAGTGGCGGTTGGGACAGTAATGAAAAACTGTTTTTT; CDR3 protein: CASSGGWDSNEKLFF
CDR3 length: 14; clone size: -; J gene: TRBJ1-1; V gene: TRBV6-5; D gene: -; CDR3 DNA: TGTGCCAGCAGTTCAAGAGGGGCTGACACTGAAGCTTTCTTT; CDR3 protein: CASSSRGADTEAFF
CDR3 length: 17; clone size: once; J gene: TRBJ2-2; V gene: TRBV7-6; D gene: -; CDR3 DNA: TGTGCCAGCAGCTTAGCCCTGGTGCGCGCTCGGACCGGGGAGCTGTTTTTT; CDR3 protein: CASSLALVRARTGELFF
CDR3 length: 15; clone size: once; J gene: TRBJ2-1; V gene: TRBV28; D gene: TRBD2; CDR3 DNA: TGTGCCAGCGTCCCGTCTAGCGGGTTTTCTGCTGAGCAGTTCTTC; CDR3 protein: CASVPSSGFSAEQFF
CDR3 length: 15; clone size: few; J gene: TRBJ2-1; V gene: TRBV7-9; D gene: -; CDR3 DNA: TGTGCCAGCAGCCGGACCTCGGCGTCCTACAATGAGCAGTTCTTC; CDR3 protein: CASSRTSASYNEQFF
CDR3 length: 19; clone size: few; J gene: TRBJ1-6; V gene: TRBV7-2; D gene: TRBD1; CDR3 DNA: TGTGCCAGCAGCTTAACAGGGGCCTCTTGGAGCTCCTATAATTCACCCCTCCACTTT; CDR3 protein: CASSLTGASWSSYNSPLHF
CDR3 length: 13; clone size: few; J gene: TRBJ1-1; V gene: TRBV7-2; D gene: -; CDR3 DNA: TGTGCCAGCTCCCTTCGACGGAACACTGAAGCTTTCTTT; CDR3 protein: CASSLRRNTEAFF
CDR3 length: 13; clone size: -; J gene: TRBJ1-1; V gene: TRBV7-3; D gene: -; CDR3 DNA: TGTGCCAGCAGCCCCCAGTCGGGGACTGAAGCTTTCTTT; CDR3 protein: CASSPQSGTEAFF
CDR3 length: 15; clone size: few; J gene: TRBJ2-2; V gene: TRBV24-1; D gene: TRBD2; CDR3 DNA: TGTGCCACCAGTGATCGGGAGCGGGAAGCCGGGGAGCTGTTTTTT; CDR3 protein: CATSDREREAGELFF
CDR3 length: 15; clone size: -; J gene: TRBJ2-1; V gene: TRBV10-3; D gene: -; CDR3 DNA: TGTGCCATCAGTGAGTCAGGGCAGGGGGGGAATGAGCAGTTCTTC; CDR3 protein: CAISESGQGGNEQFF
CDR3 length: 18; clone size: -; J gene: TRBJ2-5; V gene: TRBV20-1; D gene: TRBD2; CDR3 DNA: TGCAGTGCTACGGCCCCCCCGGGACTAGCGGAGACGCAAGAGACCCAGTACTTC; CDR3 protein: CSATAPPGLAETQETQYF
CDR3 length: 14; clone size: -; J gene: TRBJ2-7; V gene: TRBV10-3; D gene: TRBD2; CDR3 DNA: TGTGCCACCTTTTCTAGCGGATCCTCCTACGAGCAGTACTTC; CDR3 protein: CATFSSGSSYEQYF
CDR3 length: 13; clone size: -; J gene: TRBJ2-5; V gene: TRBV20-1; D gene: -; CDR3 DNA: TGCAGTGCTAGAGATCAGTCCTCTCAGACCCAGTACTTC; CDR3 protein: CSARDQSSQTQYF
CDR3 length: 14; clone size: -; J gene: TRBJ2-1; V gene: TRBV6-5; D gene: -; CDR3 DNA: TGTGCCAGCAGTTACGACTCCAGCTACAATGAGCAGTTCTTC; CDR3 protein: CASSYDSSYNEQFF
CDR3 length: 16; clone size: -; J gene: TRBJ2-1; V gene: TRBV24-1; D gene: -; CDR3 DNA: TGTGCCACCAGTGACCCCACTAGGGCCGCCTACAATGAGCAGTTCTTC; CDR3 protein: CATSDPTRAAYNEQFF
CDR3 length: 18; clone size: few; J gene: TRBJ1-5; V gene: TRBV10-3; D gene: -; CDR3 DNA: TGTGCCATCAGTGAGTCGATGACGGGGACATATAGGGGTCAGCCCCAGCATTTT; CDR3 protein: CAISESMTGTYRGQPQHF
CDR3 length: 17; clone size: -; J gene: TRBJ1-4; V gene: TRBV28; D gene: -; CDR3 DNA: TGTGCCAGCAGTTTATGGGACCTGGACACAACTAATGAAAAACTGTTTTTT; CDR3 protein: CASSLWDLDTTNEKLFF
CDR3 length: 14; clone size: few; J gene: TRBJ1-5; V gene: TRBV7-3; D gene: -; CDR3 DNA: TGTGCCAGCAGGACAGGACAAGAAGGGGACCCCCAGCATTTT; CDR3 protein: CASRTGQEGDPQHF
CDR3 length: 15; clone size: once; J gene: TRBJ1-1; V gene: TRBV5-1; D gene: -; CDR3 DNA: TGCGCCAGCAGCTTGGACCCAGGACTGAACACTGAAGCTTTCTTT; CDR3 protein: CASSLDPGLNTEAFF
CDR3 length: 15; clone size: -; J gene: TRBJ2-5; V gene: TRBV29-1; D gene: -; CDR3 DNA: TGCAGCGTTGAAGAAAGGGTCTCGGGGGAGGAGACCCAGTACTTC; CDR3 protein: CSVEERVSGEETQYF
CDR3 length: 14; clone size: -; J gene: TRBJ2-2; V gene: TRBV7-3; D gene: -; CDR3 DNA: TGTGCCAGCAGCTCCCTGGGTTTTTCCGGGGAGCTGTTTTTT; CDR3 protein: CASSSLGFSGELFF
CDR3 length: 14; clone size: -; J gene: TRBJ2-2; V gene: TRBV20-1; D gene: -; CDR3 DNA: TGCAGTGCTAGAAGACAGTCAAACACCGGGGAGCTGTTTTTT; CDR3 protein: CSARRQSNTGELFF
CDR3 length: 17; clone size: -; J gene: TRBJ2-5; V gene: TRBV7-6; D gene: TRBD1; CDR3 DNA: TGTGCCAGCAGTAAATCCCCGGGACAGGGGGCGCCTGAGACCCAGTACTTC; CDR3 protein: CASSKSPGQGAPETQYF
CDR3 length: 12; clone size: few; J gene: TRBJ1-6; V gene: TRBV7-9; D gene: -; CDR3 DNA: TGTGCCAGCAGCTTCTGGAATTCACCCCTCCACTTT; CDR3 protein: CASSFWNSPLHF
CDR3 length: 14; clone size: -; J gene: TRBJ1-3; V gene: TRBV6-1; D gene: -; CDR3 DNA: TGTGCCAGCCGCGGGCAGGGCGGTGGAAACACCATATATTTT; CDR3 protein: CASRGQGGGNTIYF
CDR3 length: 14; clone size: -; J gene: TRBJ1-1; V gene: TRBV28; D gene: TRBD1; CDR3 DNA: TGTGCCAGCAGGACCGCAACAGGGGGCACTGAAGCTTTCTTT; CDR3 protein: CASRTATGGTEAFF